Following are 14 T cell receptor beta chains from one sample sequenced in a study of T cells in Graves' hyperthyroidism and ophthalmopathy. From RNA transcripts, TCR beta CDR3 regions were amplified. HTBI primers were employed in a first-round RT-PCR of the TCR CDR3. TCRdb re-analysed the multiplex PCR reads in MiXCR, keeping a single row per CDR3 protein. This table has about half a million distinct CDR3 sequences, roughly 20% appearing once. Sequences were obtained from blood. The source is a man between 18 and 35 years old with Graves' hyperthyroidism.

Ten or more counts support this clonotype. The chain employs TRBV7-2 and TRBJ2-5; 7 positions match TRBD1. The V and J ends lost 3 bases and 4 bases, in that order; junction bases with no gene match: 2. Germline CDR1 is SGHTA and CDR2 is FQGNSA. The CDR3 runs to 13 residues. CDR3 nucleotides: TGTGCCAGCAGCTTCCGGGACAGAGAGACCCAGTACTTC. Its protein is CASSFRDRETQYF.

This clonotype was counted at least ten times. This chain uses TRBV10-3 with TRBJ1-3; unclear D gene. With 6 bases removed from V and 2 bases from J, the gap between germline ends came to 14 bases. This CDR3 has 15 residues. Germline V gives CDR1 ENHRY, CDR2 SYGVKD. Here the CDR3 DNA reads TGTGCCATCAGCTACGCCGAAGGCGCTGGAAACACCATATATTTT. It specifies CAISYAEGAGNTIYF.

This clonotype was seen many times. The genes are TRBV12-3 or TRBV12-4 and TRBJ2-7, with TRBD2 as a possible D gene (6 bases). Trimming left V 5 bases short and J 3 bases short, with 11 bases between. This CDR3 region has 13 residues. The CDR3 nucleotides read TGTGCCAGCAGTGCCGGGACTCTCTACGAGCAGTACTTC. This codes for CASSAGTLYEQYF.

This clonotype has a count of ten or more. This chain links TRBV11-2 with TRBJ2-5; 7 bases match TRBD2. Germline V gives CDR1 SGHAT, CDR2 FQNNGV. V lost 3 bases and J lost 5; bases outside the gene matches: 9. This CDR3 contains 15 residues. The CDR3 coding sequence is TGTGCCAGCAGCTTGGGGGGGTGGGCGAGTGAGACCCAGTACTTC. Protein product: CASSLGGWASETQYF.

This clonotype showed up many times. The rearrangement uses TRBV30 and TRBJ1-2; possible D gene TRBD1, 5 bases. This CDR3 region has 14 residues. The V gene's germline CDR1 is GTSNPN and CDR2 SVGIG (reference sequence). The V end was cut by 0 bases, the J end by 2 bases, with 10 bases between. CDR3 in amino acids: CAWSVQPGNYGYTF. The CDR3 coding sequence is TGTGCCTGGAGTGTACAGCCAGGGAACTATGGCTACACCTTC.

This clonotype was counted a few times. The rearrangement uses TRBV4-3 and TRBJ1-3; D is undetermined. The CDR3 totals 17 residues. Trimming pared 0 bases from V and 2 bases from J, leaving 14 bases between. Germline loops: CDR1 LGHNA, CDR2 YSLEER. For the CDR3, the DNA is TGCGCCAGCAGCCAAGACTACGGGGTTTCGCCTGGAAACACCATATATTTT. It specifies CASSQDYGVSPGNTIYF.

This clonotype was counted ten times or more. The CDR3: CATWDREYEQYF. For the CDR3, the DNA is TGTGCCACCTGGGACAGGGAATACGAGCAGTACTTC. The V and J genes are TRBV10-3 and TRBJ2-7; 9 positions agree with TRBD1. Germline V gene lookup returns CDR1 ENHRY and CDR2 SYGVKD. V lost 10 bases and J lost 4; bases outside the gene matches: 5. CDR3 size: 12 residues.

Many counts were recorded for this clonotype. V is TRBV5-6 and J is TRBJ1-2; D is undetermined. CDR1 is SGHDT and CDR2 is YYEEEE in the germline V gene. The CDR3 loop spans 12 amino acids. V was pared by 3 bases and J by 8 bases, with 11 bases between. The CDR3 sequence is CASSWVEVGYTF. The CDR3, as DNA: TGTGCCAGCAGCTGGGTGGAGGTAGGCTACACCTTC.

This clonotype was seen at least ten times. The genes are TRBV12-3 or TRBV12-4 and TRBJ2-4, with TRBD1 matching over 10 bases. Trimming removed 6 bases from V and 7 bases from J; junction bases left unmatched: 9. CDR3 length equals 15 residues. The CDR3 protein is CASRPDRGRLNIQYF. CDR3 DNA sequence: TGTGCCAGCAGACCCGACAGGGGGCGCTTGAACATTCAGTACTTC.

The chain carries TRBV29-1 and TRBJ2-2; 10 bases are a match to TRBD2. CDR3 size: 14 residues. Germline CDR1 and CDR2: SQVTM and ANQGSEA. Trimming removed 5 bases from V and 1 base from J; junction bases left unmatched: 1. The DNA for the CDR3 is TGCAGCGTTCGGACTAGCGGGAACACCGGGGAGCTGTTTTTT. Its translation: CSVRTSGNTGELFF.

This clonotype occurred many times. This chain joins TRBV20-1 and TRBJ2-7, with D maybe TRBD1 (5 bases). The CDR3 has 16 amino acids. The V gene's germline CDR1 is DFQATT and CDR2 SNEGSKA (reference sequence). Trimming took 1 base from V and 0 from J, leaving 16 bases between them. The CDR3 here is CSARGTKQVSSYEQYF. CDR3 DNA sequence: TGCAGTGCTAGAGGAACGAAACAGGTCAGCTCCTACGAGCAGTACTTC.

The table lists this clonotype with a few counts. Since a much larger clone is just one base distant, this may be a read error. The genes are TRBV28 and TRBJ1-2, with TRBD1 as a possible D gene (6 bases). The germline V gene has CDR1 MDHEN and CDR2 SYDVKM. This CDR3 is built from 18 residues. The CDR3 DNA sequence: TGTGCCAGCAGTTTGCCTATAAAGGGGGGGCGCGTCAACTATGACTACACCTTC. This sequence encodes CASSLPIKGGRVNYDYTF.

This clonotype was counted at least ten times. V and J are TRBV7-9 and TRBJ1-1; D not resolved. The CDR3 sequence is 14 residues long. Germline V lookup: CDR1 SEHNR, CDR2 FQNEAQ (reference sequence). The V end was cut by 5 bases, the J end by 1 base, with 11 bases between. The CDR3 loop reads CASSQQTGNTEAFF. CDR3 nucleotides: TGTGCCAGCAGCCAACAAACCGGGAACACTGAAGCTTTCTTT.

This clonotype was recorded many times. The genes are TRBV30 and TRBJ2-5; 9 bases are a match to TRBD2. Germline V lookup: CDR1 GTSNPN, CDR2 SVGIG (reference sequence). With 3 bases clipped from V and 4 bases from J, the junction kept 6 bases outside the gene matches. The CDR3 runs to 14 residues. CDR3 protein: CAWRVAGGPETQYF. In nucleotides, the CDR3 is TGTGCCTGGAGGGTTGCGGGGGGGCCAGAGACCCAGTACTTC.